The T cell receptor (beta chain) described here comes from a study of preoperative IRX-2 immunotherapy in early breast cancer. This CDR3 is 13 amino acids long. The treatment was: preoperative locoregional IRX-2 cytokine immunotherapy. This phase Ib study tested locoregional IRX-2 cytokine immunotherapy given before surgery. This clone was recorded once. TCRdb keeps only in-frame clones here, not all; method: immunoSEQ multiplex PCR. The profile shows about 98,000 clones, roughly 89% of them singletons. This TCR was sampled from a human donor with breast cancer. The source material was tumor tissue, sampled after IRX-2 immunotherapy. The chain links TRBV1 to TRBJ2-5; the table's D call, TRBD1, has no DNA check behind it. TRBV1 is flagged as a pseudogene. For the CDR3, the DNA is TGCGCCAGCAGGGACAGGGCCAAAGAGACCCAGTACTTC. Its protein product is CASRDRAKETQYF.